This TCR beta chain was profiled in a study of blood T cell repertoires in COVID-19. The V and J ends lost 3 bases and 1 base, in that order; junction bases with no gene match: 9. CDR3 length: 16 residues. CDR1 is SGHDT and CDR2 is YYEEEE in the germline V gene. Produced via immunoSEQ multiplex PCR; TCRdb's table is partial and in-frame only. The sample includes approximately 110,000 clones, more than 60% seen only once; the top ten take less than 25%. J is TRBJ1-1 and V is TRBV5-6; TRBD1 matches at 7 bases. Specimen: peripheral blood. This TCR derives from a man between 65 and 85 years old with active or convalescent COVID-19. CDR3 bases: TGTGCCAGCAGCTCCGTCCGACAGGGCCGGAACACTGAAGCTTTCTTT. Protein product: CASSSVRQGRNTEAFF.